This TCR beta chain derives from a study of T cells in Graves' hyperthyroidism and ophthalmopathy. Study in general: Before any treatment, at initial diagnosis, peripheral blood was collected. Study observations and caveats: Separating ophthalmopathy from stable hyperthyroidism was achieved by a 13 V-J model. Blood samples included most of the expanded thyroid clonotypes exceeding 0.001.

With regard to this clonotype: Antigen specificity is unknown.

CDR1 is PRHDT and CDR2 is FYEKMQ in the germline V gene (reference sequence). Germline trimming cut 6 bases from V and 6 bases from J; bases unmatched to any gene: 10. The CDR3 spans 15 residues. Amplification targeted TCR beta CDR3 regions from RNA transcripts. RT-PCR in the first round (using the HTBI primer set) targeted the TCR CDR3. MiXCR was run by TCRdb on the multiplex PCR reads, yielding one entry per CDR3 protein. The table records approximately 480,000 distinct CDR3 sequences, roughly 20% of them present only once. Uncontrolled infection, other autoimmune disease, pregnancy or lactation disqualified patients from enrolment.

The origin of this receptor is a man in his late teens or twenties with Graves' hyperthyroidism. The sequenced material came from blood. The rearrangement links TRBV13 to TRBJ2-2; 7 nucleotides line up with TRBD2. The CDR3 DNA reads as TGTGCCAGCAGTTCACACGGACTAGACCCCGGGGAGCTGTTTTTT. It yields the protein CASSSHGLDPGELFF. The full variable domain, in which reference TRBV13 and TRBJ2-2 provide the parts outside the CDR3, is AAGVIQSPRHLIKEKRETATLKCYPIPRHDTVYWYQQGPGQDPQFLISFYEKMQSDKGSIPDRFSAQQFSDYHSELNMSSLELGDSALYFCASSSHGLDPGELFFGEGSRLTVL.